This T cell receptor beta chain was observed in a study of blood T cell repertoires in COVID-19. Whole-study context: Acute and convalescent COVID-19 specimens originated in the United States, Italy and Spain. Nucleic acid was either cDNA or gDNA, and it came from T cells, B-cell-depleted T cells, or PBMCs.

Germline-derived CDR1 and CDR2 are LNHDA and SQIVND (reference sequence). This CDR3 is built from 13 residues. Original analysis: Reference gene primers were amplified, and this amplification served to estimate nucleated cell counts. Measured with immunoSEQ multiplex PCR; TCRdb has only the in-frame clones, and not every one. V and J calls and clone size follow that table, whereas D and trimming were derived from the DNA. The table includes around 130,000 clones, under 85% detected once. Sequencing was performed on peripheral blood. This TCR was sampled from a woman aged 60 to 75 with acute or convalescent COVID-19. J is TRBJ1-3 and V is TRBV19, with TRBD1 identical over 9 bases. The CDR3 is CATGGEGGNTIYF. The CDR3 region has the DNA TGTGCAACAGGGGGCGAAGGGGGAAACACCATATATTTT.